A selection of T cell receptor beta chains follows, all from one sample in a study of ipilimumab plus nivolumab after autologous stem cell transplantation. The protocol was immunoSEQ multiplex PCR, while the TCRdb copy is restricted to in-frame clones and leaves out a portion. The data hold roughly 43,000 clones, with around nine tenths observed a single time. This material consisted of PBMCs, taken in a trial of ipilimumab plus nivolumab as post-transplant consolidation. These receptors came from a male donor with multiple myeloma. Each CDR3 is given with its conserved first and last residue. D genes are given only for firm matches. Some rows mark clone size as missing; the rest say once, few, many or name a class of expanded clone.

j_gene	d_gene	v_gene	abundance	CDR3aa	CDR3nt
TRBJ2-7	TRBD1	TRBV7-2	.	CASSPGGQGAYEQYF	TGTGCCAGCAGCCCCGGGGGACAGGGGGCCTACGAGCAGTACTTC
TRBJ1-1	.	TRBV7-3	few	CASSPIVELNTEAFF	TGTGCCAGCAGCCCTATAGTGGAGTTGAACACTGAAGCTTTCTTT
TRBJ2-5	.	TRBV11-1	.	CASSFGPKQETQYF	TGTGCCAGCAGCTTCGGACCAAAACAGGAGACCCAGTACTTC
TRBJ2-4	.	TRBV28	.	CASGRTVLLNIQYF	TGTGCCAGCGGAAGGACAGTCCTTTTAAACATTCAGTACTTC
TRBJ1-1	.	TRBV11-3	once	CASSQTHNTEAFF	TGTGCCAGCAGCCAAACTCATAACACTGAAGCTTTCTTT
TRBJ2-1	.	TRBV29-1	.	CSVKRGTQAGEQFF	TGCAGCGTTAAACGCGGGACTCAAGCAGGTGAGCAGTTCTTC
TRBJ2-2	TRBD2	TRBV9	.	CASSVGLAGGTSTGELFF	TGTGCCAGCAGCGTAGGGCTAGCGGGAGGGACGAGCACCGGGGAGCTGTTTTTT
TRBJ2-5	.	TRBV29-1	once	CSAGLLMRAQYF	TGCAGCGCAGGACTTCTGATGAGGGCCCAGTACTTC
TRBJ2-1	.	TRBV9	once	CASSVRDSVFSFSEQFF	TGTGCCAGCAGCGTTCGGGACTCGGTCTTTTCGTTTTCGGAGCAGTTCTTC
TRBJ1-2	.	TRBV6-5	once	CASQKTGYGYTF	TGTGCCAGCCAAAAGACGGGCTATGGCTACACCTTC
TRBJ2-1	.	TRBV19	.	CASSIDRFPNEQFF	TGTGCCAGTAGTATAGACAGGTTCCCCAATGAGCAGTTCTTC
TRBJ2-7	TRBD2	TRBV5-4	once	CASSLGREALYEQYF	TGTGCCAGCAGCTTGGGGCGGGAGGCCCTCTACGAGCAGTACTTC
TRBJ2-2	.	TRBV27	.	CASSFRGGRDTGELFF	TGTGCCAGCAGTTTCCGTGGGGGCCGAGACACCGGGGAGCTGTTTTTT
TRBJ2-5	.	TRBV4-1	.	CASSPSPRSQETQYF	TGCGCCAGCAGCCCATCCCCGCGGAGCCAAGAGACCCAGTACTTC
TRBJ1-2	.	TRBV6-5	.	CASSYPMGLGSWGYTF	TGTGCCAGCAGTTACCCCATGGGTCTAGGGTCCTGGGGCTACACCTTC
TRBJ1-2	TRBD1	TRBV30	few	CAWSPGTGFGYTF	TGTGCCTGGAGTCCTGGGACAGGGTTTGGCTACACCTTC
TRBJ2-7	TRBD1	TRBV2	once	CAIQGAGEQYF	TGTGCCATCCAGGGGGCGGGCGAGCAGTACTTC
TRBJ2-7	.	TRBV18	.	CASSRDVTYEQYF	TGTGCCAGTTCTCGGGATGTTACCTACGAGCAGTACTTC
TRBJ1-4	.	TRBV28	.	CASSLSPRGSANEKLFF	TGTGCCAGCAGTTTATCCCCGCGGGGGTCGGCTAATGAAAAACTGTTTTTT
TRBJ2-2	.	TRBV7-2	.	CASSYARGAGELFF	TGTGCCAGCAGCTACGCACGGGGCGCTGGGGAGCTGTTTTTT
TRBJ2-1	TRBD1	TRBV28	.	CAIRTGISYNEQFF	TGTGCCATCCGGACAGGGATTTCCTACAATGAGCAGTTCTTC
TRBJ1-2	.	TRBV19	.	CASSIDPPTAGYTF	TGTGCCAGTAGTATAGATCCGCCCACAGCTGGCTACACCTTC
TRBJ2-7	TRBD2	TRBV4-2	.	CASSQAYSGRVYEQYF	TGTGCCAGCAGCCAAGCTTATAGCGGGAGAGTCTACGAGCAGTACTTC
TRBJ2-3	.	TRBV7-3	.	CASSLRGPTDTQYF	TGTGCCAGCAGCTTAAGGGGGCCCACAGATACGCAGTATTTT
TRBJ1-5	.	TRBV27	.	CASRSSGTQPQHF	TGTGCCAGCAGGTCATCCGGGACCCAGCCCCAGCATTTT
TRBJ1-3	TRBD1	TRBV30	.	CAWSGTGGTGNTIYF	TGTGCCTGGAGTGGGACAGGGGGGACCGGAAACACCATATATTTT
TRBJ2-1	TRBD1	TRBV18	.	CASSPGQGEGNEQFF	TGTGCCAGCTCACCGGGACAGGGTGAGGGCAATGAGCAGTTCTTC
TRBJ2-5	TRBD2	TRBV18	.	CASSPRKAGGGEETQYF	TGTGCCAGCTCGCCTCGGAAAGCGGGAGGAGGCGAAGAGACCCAGTACTTC
TRBJ1-5	TRBD1	TRBV27	.	CASSIRTGFNQPQHF	TGTGCCAGCAGTATTCGGACAGGGTTTAATCAGCCCCAGCATTTT
TRBJ2-5	TRBD2	TRBV10-3	.	CATGLAGEETQYF	TGTGCCACAGGACTAGCGGGAGAAGAGACCCAGTACTTC
TRBJ2-2	.	TRBV27	.	CASSLSIGLELFF	TGTGCCAGCAGCTTATCGATAGGGTTGGAGCTGTTTTTT
TRBJ1-4	.	TRBV4-3	.	CASSQDMDEKLFF	TGCGCCAGCAGCCAAGATATGGATGAAAAACTGTTTTTT
TRBJ1-2	.	TRBV10-3	once	CAISDNGNYGYTF	TGTGCCATCAGTGATAATGGGAACTATGGCTACACCTTC
TRBJ1-2	TRBD1	TRBV18	.	CASSPGQGDLGYGYTF	TGTGCCAGCTCACCCGGACAGGGGGATCTGGGGTATGGCTACACCTTC
TRBJ2-1	TRBD1	TRBV5-1	.	CASRSRDRAFNEQFF	TGCGCCAGCAGGTCCCGGGACAGGGCCTTCAATGAGCAGTTCTTC
TRBJ1-5	.	TRBV19	.	CASSIEGANQPQHF	TGTGCCAGTAGTATAGAGGGGGCAAATCAGCCCCAGCATTTT
TRBJ1-1	.	TRBV19	.	CASSIAAYLTEAFF	TGTGCCAGTAGTATAGCCGCGTATCTGACTGAAGCTTTCTTT